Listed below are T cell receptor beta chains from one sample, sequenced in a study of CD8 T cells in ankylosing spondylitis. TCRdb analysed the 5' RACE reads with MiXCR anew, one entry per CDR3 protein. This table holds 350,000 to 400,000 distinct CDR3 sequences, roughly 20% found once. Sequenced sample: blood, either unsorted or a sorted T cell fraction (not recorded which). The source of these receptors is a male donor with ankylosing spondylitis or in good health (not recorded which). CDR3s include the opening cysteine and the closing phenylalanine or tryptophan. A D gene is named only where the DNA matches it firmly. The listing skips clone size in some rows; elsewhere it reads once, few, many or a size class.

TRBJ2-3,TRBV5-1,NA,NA,CASSGWTEPSTDTQYF,TGCGCCAGCAGCGGCTGGACAGAGCCTAGCACAGATACGCAGTATTTT
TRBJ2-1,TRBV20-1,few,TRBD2,CSARGGGGPHEQFF,TGCAGTGCTAGAGGGGGCGGGGGGCCCCATGAGCAGTTCTTC
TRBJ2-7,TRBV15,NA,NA,CATSREGQAYEQYF,TGTGCCACCAGCAGAGAAGGTCAGGCGTACGAGCAGTACTTC
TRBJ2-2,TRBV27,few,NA,CASSLERDTGATGELFF,TGTGCCAGCAGTTTAGAGCGGGACACAGGGGCCACCGGGGAGCTGTTTTTT
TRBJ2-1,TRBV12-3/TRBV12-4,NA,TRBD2,CASSFGRGAVNEQFF,TGTGCCAGCAGTTTCGGGCGGGGGGCAGTCAATGAGCAGTTCTTC
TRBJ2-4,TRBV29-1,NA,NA,CSVIRGRKRVQYF,TGCAGCGTTATCAGGGGCCGAAAAAGAGTTCAGTACTTC
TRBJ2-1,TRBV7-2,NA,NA,CASSPGRNGVNEQFF,TGTGCCAGCAGCCCCGGAAGGAACGGGGTCAATGAGCAGTTCTTC
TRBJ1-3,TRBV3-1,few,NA,CASSRRLSSSGNTIYF,TGTGCCAGCAGCCGAAGACTTTCAAGCTCTGGAAACACCATATATTTT
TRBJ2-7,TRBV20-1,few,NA,CSARLVYEQYF,TGCAGTGCGCGACTAGTTTACGAGCAGTACTTC
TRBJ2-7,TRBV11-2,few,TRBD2,CASSQTSGGPDEQYF,TGTGCCAGCAGCCAGACTAGCGGGGGGCCAGACGAGCAGTACTTC
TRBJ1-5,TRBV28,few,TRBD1,CASRRGTGEYQPQHF,TGTGCCAGCAGGAGGGGGACAGGGGAATATCAGCCCCAGCATTTT
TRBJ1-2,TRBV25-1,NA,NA,CASSELGYYGYTF,TGTGCCAGCAGTGAATTGGGATACTATGGCTACACCTTC
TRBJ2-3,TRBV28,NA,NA,CASSDREEDTQYF,TGTGCCAGCAGTGACAGGGAGGAAGATACGCAGTATTTT
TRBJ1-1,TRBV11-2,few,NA,CASITGGTEVFF,TGTGCCAGCATTACGGGCGGCACTGAAGTTTTCTTT
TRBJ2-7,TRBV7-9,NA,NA,CASSALGEDEQYF,TGTGCCAGCAGCGCTCTTGGCGAGGACGAGCAGTACTTC
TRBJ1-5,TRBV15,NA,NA,CATSRDLGSNQPQHF,TGTGCCACCAGCAGAGATTTAGGTAGCAATCAGCCCCAGCATTTT
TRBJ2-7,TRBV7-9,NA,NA,CASSLAKVTHEQYF,TGTGCCAGCAGCTTAGCGAAGGTTACCCACGAGCAGTACTTC
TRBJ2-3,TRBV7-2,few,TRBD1,CASSFPGQGARDTQYF,TGTGCCAGCAGCTTTCCCGGACAGGGGGCAAGAGATACGCAGTATTTT
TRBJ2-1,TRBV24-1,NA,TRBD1,CATSEPNDRDNEQFF,TGTGCCACCAGTGAACCAAATGACAGGGACAATGAGCAGTTCTTC
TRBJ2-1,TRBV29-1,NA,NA,CSVQSPYNEQFF,TGCAGCGTTCAAAGTCCTTACAATGAGCAGTTCTTC
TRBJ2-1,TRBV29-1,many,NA,CSVGGTGNEQFF,TGCAGCGTTGGGGGAACAGGCAATGAGCAGTTCTTC
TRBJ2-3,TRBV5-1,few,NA,CASSFQVGALTDTQYF,TGCGCCAGCAGCTTCCAGGTGGGGGCCCTCACAGATACGCAGTATTTT
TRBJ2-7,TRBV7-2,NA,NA,CASSPGLWGPSYEQYF,TGTGCCAGCAGCCCCGGTTTGTGGGGCCCCTCCTACGAGCAGTACTTC
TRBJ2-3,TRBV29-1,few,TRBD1,CSVDYRDRDFTDTQYF,TGCAGCGTGGACTACCGGGACAGGGACTTCACAGATACGCAGTATTTT
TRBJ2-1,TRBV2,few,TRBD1,CASIEGQGASNEQFF,TGTGCCAGCATCGAAGGACAGGGGGCTTCTAATGAGCAGTTCTTC
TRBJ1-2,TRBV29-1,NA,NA,CSVGADYGYTF,TGCAGCGTCGGGGCTGACTATGGCTACACCTTC
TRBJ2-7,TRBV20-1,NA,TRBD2,CSALTGGGGRNEQYF,TGCAGTGCTCTTACGGGGGGGGGCGGTAGAAACGAGCAGTACTTC
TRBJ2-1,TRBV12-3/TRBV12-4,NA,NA,CASRYSIDEQFF,TGTGCCAGCAGGTACTCAATCGATGAGCAGTTCTTC
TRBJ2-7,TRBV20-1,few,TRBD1,CSASQDREIQEQYF,TGCAGTGCTAGCCAGGACAGGGAGATTCAGGAGCAGTACTTC
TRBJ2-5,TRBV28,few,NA,CASSTPRRIEETQYF,TGTGCCAGCAGTACCCCCCGTAGGATCGAAGAGACCCAGTACTTC
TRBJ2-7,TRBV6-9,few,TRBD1,CASSPGTVLGYEQYF,TGTGCCAGTAGCCCCGGGACAGTACTCGGCTACGAGCAGTACTTC
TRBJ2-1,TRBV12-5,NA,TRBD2,CASVPGGGSSYNEQFF,TGTGCTAGTGTCCCGGGGGGGGGGAGCTCCTACAATGAGCAGTTCTTC
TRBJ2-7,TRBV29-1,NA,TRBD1,CSASGTGNEQYF,TGCAGCGCCTCCGGGACAGGGAACGAGCAGTACTTC
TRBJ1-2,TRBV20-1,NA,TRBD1,CSALIHRGQNYGYTF,TGCAGTGCCCTGATCCACAGGGGGCAGAACTATGGCTACACCTTC
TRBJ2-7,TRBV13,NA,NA,CASSPPRGVEAFEQYF,TGTGCCAGCAGCCCCCCTCGCGGGGTCGAGGCGTTCGAGCAGTACTTC
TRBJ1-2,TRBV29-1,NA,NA,CSVERAPDGYTF,TGCAGCGTTGAAAGGGCACCTGATGGCTACACCTTC
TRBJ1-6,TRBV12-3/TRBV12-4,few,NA,CASSLEGSSPLHF,TGTGCCAGCAGTTTAGAGGGTAGTTCACCCCTCCACTTT
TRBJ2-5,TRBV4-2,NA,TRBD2,CASSPGLAGGNYLETQYF,TGTGCCAGCAGCCCGGGACTAGCGGGGGGGAACTACCTCGAGACCCAGTACTTC
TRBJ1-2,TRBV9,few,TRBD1,CASSGGQNYGYTF,TGTGCCAGCAGCGGGGGACAGAACTATGGCTACACCTTC
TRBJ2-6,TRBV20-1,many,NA,CSARDGGASGANVLTF,TGCAGTGCTAGAGATGGGGGGGCTTCTGGGGCCAACGTCCTGACTTTC
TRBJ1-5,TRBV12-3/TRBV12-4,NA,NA,CASAQGYQQPQHF,TGTGCCAGCGCCCAGGGTTATCAGCAGCCCCAGCATTTT
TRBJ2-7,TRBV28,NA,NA,CASGRPGGEVSYEQYF,TGTGCCAGCGGTCGTCCCGGGGGAGAAGTCTCCTACGAGCAGTACTTC
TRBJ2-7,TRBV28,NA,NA,CASSYLSGSGDEQYF,TGTGCCAGCAGTTACCTGTCGGGGTCAGGCGACGAGCAGTACTTC
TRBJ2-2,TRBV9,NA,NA,CASNFGWGARTGELFF,TGTGCCAGCAATTTCGGTTGGGGGGCAAGGACCGGGGAGCTGTTTTTT
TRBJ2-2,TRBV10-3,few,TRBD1,CAISESDRVTGELFF,TGTGCCATCAGTGAGTCCGACAGGGTCACCGGGGAGCTGTTTTTT
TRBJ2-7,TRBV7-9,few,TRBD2,CASSPRLAGGSSYEQYF,TGTGCCAGCAGCCCGCGACTAGCGGGGGGGAGCTCCTACGAGCAGTACTTC
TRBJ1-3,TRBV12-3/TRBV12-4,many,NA,CASSLAGPLNTIYF,TGTGCCAGCAGTTTGGCAGGACCTCTAAACACCATATATTTT
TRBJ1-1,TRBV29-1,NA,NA,CSVEDKQGFLNTEAFF,TGCAGCGTTGAAGATAAGCAGGGTTTCCTGAACACTGAAGCTTTCTTT
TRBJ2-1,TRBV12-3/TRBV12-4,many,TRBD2,CASREGLAGSMEQFF,TGTGCCAGCAGAGAGGGACTAGCGGGGTCTATGGAGCAGTTCTTC